Here is one TCR beta chain with its context. The data were obtained in a study of blood T cell repertoires in COVID-19. Background on the study: The study drew acute and convalescent COVID-19 samples from the United States, Italy and Spain. Sample material is recorded as cDNA or gDNA derived from T cells, B-cell-depleted T cells, or PBMCs.

Authors' methods: Nucleated cell number was recorded as an estimate derived from reference gene primer amplification. Profiled with immunoSEQ multiplex PCR; TCRdb holds only in-frame clones, not every one. Clonal size and the V and J genes are those of that table, whereas D and trimming came from the DNA. The table shows 35,000 to 50,000 clones, with around 82% occurring only once. The CDR3 consists of 15 residues. The germline CDR1 and CDR2 sequences are SGDLS and YYNGEE. Trimming removed 4 bases from V and 8 bases from J; junction bases left unmatched: 8. This clonotype was obtained from a woman of 80 years or more with acute or convalescent COVID-19. The rearrangement links TRBV9 to TRBJ1-4, with 10 bases matching TRBD1. Sequenced input: peripheral blood. CDR3 region: CASSPQGQGREKLFF. For the CDR3, the DNA is TGTGCCAGCAGCCCCCAGGGACAGGGGAGAGAAAAACTGTTTTTT.